A selection of T cell receptor beta chains follows, all from one sample in a study of T cells in localized non-small cell lung cancer. Repertoires were generated with immunoSEQ multiplex PCR, while TCRdb's copy carries only in-frame clones and drops some. The data hold 30,000 to 40,000 clones, with about 90% observed a single time. The specimen was peripheral blood, collected before any cancer treatment. The receptors were sampled from a man aged 35 to 70 with stage I lung adenocarcinoma. The CDR3 runs from the conserved cysteine through the conserved F or W.

>TRBV19
CASSNRGTGANVLTF
>TRBV21-1
CASSPLRQGNSPLHF
>TRBV20-1
CSAPTGPEAFF
>TRBV9
CASSVVQGPPNTEAFF
>TRBV6-7
CASSSSGLNTGELFF
>TRBV7-8
CASSPDYEQYF
>TRBV28
CASSLPTPGGDYGYTF
>TRBV5-6
CASSSLQGSNSPLHF
>TRBV6-6
CASSYFGGATYGYTF
>TRBV27
CASSSLLTTEAFF
>TRBV27
CASSFFSPLTGLSSNSPLHF
>TRBV6-1
CASSVAAPGQGVRGNTIYF
>TRBV27
CASSRTVNSGNTIYF
>TRBV4-1
CASSQEQGALGKAFF
>TRBV19
CATTAGSTDTQYF
>TRBV25-1
CASSVRKGYGYTF
>TRBV6-5
CASSTKTGQSYEQYF
>TRBV19
CASSIGRLQWKKLFF
>TRBV11-2
CASSLGTGYEQYF
>TRBV5-8
CASSYRVLGNEQFF
>TRBV19
CASSVRGKGGQPQHF
>TRBV30
CAWSVRGPYEQYF
>TRBV6-1
CASSETPRIGFF
>TRBV10-3
CAISESASSYNEQFF
>TRBV18
CASRGNTEAFF
>TRBV6-6
CASSSQGGRNYGYTF
>TRBV12-5
CASGLVRGQGNTEAFF
>TRBV7-7
CASSLVVSGEDGTQYF
>TRBV6-5
CASSYAGKKSYNEQFF
>TRBV7-9
CASSSEDRFSSINQPQHF
>TRBV5-5
CASSLAIMTYRGYTF
>TRBV9
CASSATGADQPQHF
>TRBV19
CASSIGRQPQHF
>TRBV13
CASSSYSAGELFF
>TRBV6-6
CAGAGSVGTEAFF
>TRBV14
CASSQSRRDTQYF
>TRBV10-3
CAIGDPTGASYGYTF
>TRBV7-7
CASSLVPAGEQYF
>TRBV5-1
CASSFGGEYNEQFF
>TRBV10-2
CASKIGGTSNQPQHF
>TRBV5-5
CASSLTDRGNEQFF
>TRBV11-3
CASSGLAGGRNEQFF
>TRBV15
CATSRGQGKNYEQYF
>TRBV7-2
CASSLVGIMVDTQYF
>TRBV5-6
CASSSLTGAGNTIYF
>TRBV5-6
CASSLGLAGDTQYF
>TRBV5-1
CASSLGAGDTQYF
>TRBV30
CALSGRFGMETQYF
>TRBV6-4
CASSPDRGLQPQHF
>TRBV6-5
CASKTGGSTDTQYF
>TRBV15
CATSRDLAGLSDTEAFF
>TRBV29-1
CSVGGGGLSYNEQFF
>TRBV5-1
CASSKATNYGYTF
>TRBV10-3
CAISESTSGAYNEQFF